This T cell receptor (beta chain) originates from a study of T-cell reconstitution after alpha-beta-depleted transplantation in children (dated by TCRdb to 2016 to 2017). The study in broad terms: Using TCR repertoire profiling, the study followed T-cell immune reconstitution in a quantitative way in children after TCRalphabeta/CD19-depleted allogeneic hematopoietic cell transplantation.

A few counts support this clonotype. It lacks a known antigen. Base qualities are not provided; no much larger clone lies one nucleotide away. The method behind the library was PCR. Sequenced using an Illumina HiSeq 2500. TCR libraries were prepared with molecular barcoding, using unique molecular identifiers to normalize TCRbeta repertoire quantification. In TCRdb, the public reads were trimmed at Q25 with fastp and aligned with MiXCR, with productive beta chains retained. Every CDR3 protein is listed once, alongside the most common genes and DNA of its rows. The sample table shows more than 550,000 distinct CDR3 sequences, and 8% to 11% are seen once. 4% to 5% of the sample rests with the top ten. The CDR3 starts with the cysteine, ends with the phenylalanine, and has 16 residues. Only the CDR3 DNA stays, 48 bases, in frame from base 1. V drops 6 bases and J drops 3 bases, leaving 21 bases in between. CDR1 and CDR2, per the germline V gene, are MNHEY and SVGEGT.

The sample consisted of PBMCs from the stem cell graft donor, taken from the stem cell graft. The sequence was obtained from a human donor who donated a stem cell graft to a child with acute myeloid leukemia. The rearranged segments are TRBV6-2 or TRBV6-3 and TRBJ2-7; TRBD2 is a possible D gene, resting on 5 matching bases. The DNA reads TGTGCCAGCAGCCCATCTGCTGAGGCTCGGGACTACGAGCAGTACTTC. This sequence encodes CASSPSAEARDYEQYF.